The rows below give T cell receptor beta chains drawn from one sample of a study of shared clonotypes between healthy human individuals. The method was immunoSEQ multiplex PCR; TCRdb's version includes in-frame clones alone and lacks a portion of them. The sample comprises roughly 1,500,000 clones, approximately 98.5% of which are singletons, and around 0.33% rests with the top ten. The specimen sequenced was naive CD4+ T cells sorted from blood. These receptors were taken from a man aged 25-45 years in good health. The CDR3 runs from the conserved cysteine through the conserved F or W. The D gene is left open where the match is weak.

TRBV18	TRBD1	TRBJ1-1	CASSTDQGVGAEAFF	TGTGCCAGCTCCACTGACCAGGGGGTTGGGGCTGAAGCTTTCTTT
TRBV7-9	TRBD1	TRBJ1-1	CASSLPGQGGTEAFF	TGTGCCAGCAGCTTACCGGGACAGGGTGGCACTGAAGCTTTCTTT
TRBV11-2	TRBD1	TRBJ2-7	CASSLEQGLREHYF	TGTGCCAGCAGCTTAGAACAGGGGCTGAGGGAGCACTACTTC
TRBV6-1	TRBD1	TRBJ2-7	CASTRADRGYEQYF	TGTGCCAGCACCCGTGCGGACAGGGGGTACGAGCAGTACTTC
TRBV28	.	TRBJ1-2	CASITGSGYGYTF	TGTGCCAGCATAACGGGAAGCGGCTATGGCTACACCTTC
TRBV7-9	.	TRBJ2-2	CASSGQVLTGELFF	TGTGCCAGCAGCGGCCAGGTCCTCACCGGGGAGCTGTTTTTT
TRBV28	TRBD1	TRBJ2-5	CASTQWTGSQETQYF	TGTGCCAGCACCCAATGGACAGGGTCCCAAGAGACCCAGTACTTC
TRBV18	.	TRBJ2-5	CASSPLSSTQETQYF	TGTGCCAGCTCACCGCTATCATCCACACAAGAGACCCAGTACTTC
TRBV5-1	.	TRBJ2-3	CASSLKRVTFDTQYF	TGCGCCAGCAGCTTAAAAAGGGTTACGTTCGATACGCAGTATTTT
TRBV15	.	TRBJ2-1	CASSLASVAYNEQFF	TGTGCCTCCTCCCTGGCTAGCGTTGCCTACAATGAGCAGTTCTTC
TRBV6-5	.	TRBJ2-3	CASRATGTADTQYF	TGTGCCAGCAGAGCGACAGGAACCGCAGATACGCAGTATTTT
TRBV18	.	TRBJ2-5	CASSPLRETQYF	TGTGCCAGCTCACCACTAAGGGAGACCCAGTACTTC
TRBV30	.	TRBJ1-2	CAWSNDLVGDGYTF	TGTGCCTGGAGCAACGACCTCGTGGGGGATGGCTACACCTTC
TRBV6-1	.	TRBJ1-5	CASSGGGHQPQHF	TGTGCCAGCAGTGGGGGGGGCCATCAGCCCCAGCATTTT